This record covers a single TCR beta chain. The table lists this clonotype with many counts. Its target antigen remains unknown. Qualities for individual bases were not recorded, and no much larger clone is one base off. The sample belongs to a study of early T cells in non-severe SARS-CoV-2 infection (dated by TCRdb to the early 2020s). Regarding the complete study: Because TCR sequencing relied on bulk RNA taken from unsorted whole blood, pairing of alpha and beta chains was not possible. Summary of the overall study and its limitations: VDJdb matching was skewed toward anti-spike CD8 responses and likely underestimated virus-specific expansions, missing private and CD4 specificities.

To prepare the library, 5' RACE was applied. The listed sequencing device is NextSeq 500. In the TCR library protocol, unique molecular identifiers were attached to individual cDNA molecules to correct for PCR bias and sequencing error. Both TCR alpha and beta chains were sequenced, and tight co-correlation was observed between alpha and beta sequence abundances in each sample. In the source study's methods: Decombinator V4 was used to perform V gene, J gene and CDR3 annotation of TCR sequences. TCRs were defined as expanded if a significant change between any two time points was detected under a Poisson model with p below 0.0001. TCR abundances were normalised to the total number of TCRs sequenced in each sample and reported as counts per million. MAIT TCRs were defined by TRAV1-2 paired with TRAJ12, TRAJ20 or TRAJ33, and iNKT TCRs by TRAV10 paired with TRAJ18. VDJdb, accessed 1 November 2021, was searched for CMV, EBV and SARS-CoV-2 annotated TCRs, excluding TCRs annotated for multiple antigens. Using fastp trimming at Q25 and MiXCR clonotype assembly, TCRdb reanalyzed the public sequencing data and kept in-frame beta chains. Entries that share a CDR3 protein sequence are merged under the most common genes and DNA. The V and J calls and clone size are TCRdb's, not the authors'. Across this sample there are fewer than 80,000 distinct CDR3 sequences, with approximately 10% seen only once. The biggest ten clones account for 9.5% to 15% of the sample.

The study was a case-control design nested within a healthcare worker cohort in London, UK, with weekly nasopharyngeal swab PCR tests and blood sampling. Healthcare workers were enrolled in the week of the UK lockdown, from 23 to 31 March 2020, and were followed every week for up to roughly 15 weeks. Trimming takes 3 bases from V and 5 bases from J, and the germline ends sit 10 bases apart. CDR3 length: 13 amino acids, cysteine to phenylalanine. Only CDR3 DNA remains: 39 bases, in frame from the first base. Based on the germline V gene, the CDR1 and CDR2 sequences are SGHDN and FVKESK. This receptor chain uses TRBV14 and TRBJ1-1, and the D gene may be TRBD1, 5 bases matching. This clonotype originated in an adult who was a healthcare worker with PCR-confirmed SARS-CoV-2 infection or an uninfected control (not recorded which). Sequences were derived from whole blood, sampled at baseline. At the DNA level, the sequence is TGTGCCAGCAGCCATGGGGGTGGGACTGAAGCTTTCTTT. Its translation is CASSHGGGTEAFF.